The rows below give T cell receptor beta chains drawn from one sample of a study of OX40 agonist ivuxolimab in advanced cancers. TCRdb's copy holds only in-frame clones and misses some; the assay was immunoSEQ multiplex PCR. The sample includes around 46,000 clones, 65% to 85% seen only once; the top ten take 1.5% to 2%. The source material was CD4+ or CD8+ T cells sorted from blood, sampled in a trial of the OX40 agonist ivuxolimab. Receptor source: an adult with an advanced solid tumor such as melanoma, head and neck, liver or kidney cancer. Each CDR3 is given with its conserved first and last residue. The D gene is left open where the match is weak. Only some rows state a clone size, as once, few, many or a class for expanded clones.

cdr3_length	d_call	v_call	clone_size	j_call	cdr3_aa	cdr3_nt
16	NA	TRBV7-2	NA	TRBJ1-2	CASSSSPGPTNYGYTF	TGTGCCAGCAGCTCGTCGCCGGGGCCCACTAACTATGGCTACACCTTC
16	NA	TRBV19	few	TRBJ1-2	CASSTIAGQGNYGYTF	TGTGCCAGTAGTACGATCGCGGGGCAGGGCAACTATGGCTACACCTTC
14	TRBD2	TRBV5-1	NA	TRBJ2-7	CASSFTGGVREQYF	TGCGCCAGCAGCTTCACCGGGGGGGTGAGGGAGCAGTACTTC
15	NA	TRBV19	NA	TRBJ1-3	CASPSPAGSGNTIYF	TGTGCCAGCCCATCTCCCGCAGGCTCAGGGAACACCATATATTTT
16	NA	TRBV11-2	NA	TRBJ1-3	CASSLVSTGAGNTIYF	TGTGCCAGCAGCTTAGTCTCGACAGGAGCTGGAAACACCATATATTTT
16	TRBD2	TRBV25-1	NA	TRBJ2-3	CASSDLAGGDTDTQYF	TGTGCCAGCAGTGATCTAGCGGGGGGCGACACAGATACGCAGTATTTT
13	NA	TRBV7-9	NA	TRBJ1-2	CASSWRGGSGYTF	TGTGCCAGCAGCTGGCGTGGAGGGAGCGGCTACACCTTC
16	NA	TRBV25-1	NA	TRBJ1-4	CASSEPESYPNEKLFF	TGTGCCAGCAGTGAGCCCGAGTCCTACCCAAATGAAAAACTGTTTTTT
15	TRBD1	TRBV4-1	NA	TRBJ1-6	CASSPGTGMTSPLHF	TGCGCCAGCAGTCCGGGGACAGGGATGACTTCACCCCTCCACTTT
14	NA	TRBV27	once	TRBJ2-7	CASSLLQTPYEQYF	TGTGCCAGCAGTTTATTACAGACACCATACGAGCAGTACTTC
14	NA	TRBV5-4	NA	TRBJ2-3	CASSQGEVTDTQYF	TGTGCCAGCAGCCAAGGGGAAGTCACAGATACGCAGTATTTT
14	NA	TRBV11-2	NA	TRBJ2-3	CASTWGGGPDTQYF	TGTGCCAGCACTTGGGGGGGCGGTCCAGATACGCAGTATTTT
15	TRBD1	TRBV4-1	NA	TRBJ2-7	CASSHPGQGSYEQYF	TGCGCCAGCAGCCACCCAGGACAGGGGTCCTACGAGCAGTACTTC
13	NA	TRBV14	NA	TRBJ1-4	CASSQLRGEKLFF	TGTGCCAGCAGCCAACTAAGAGGAGAAAAACTGTTTTTT
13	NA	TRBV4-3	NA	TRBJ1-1	CASREGVNTEAFF	TGCGCCAGCAGAGAGGGAGTGAACACTGAAGCTTTCTTT
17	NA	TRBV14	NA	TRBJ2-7	CASSQDLPGLSDYEQYF	TGTGCCAGCAGCCAAGATCTGCCAGGGCTCTCGGACTACGAGCAGTACTTC
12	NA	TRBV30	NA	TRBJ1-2	CAWRWGPGRYTF	TGTGCCTGGAGGTGGGGGCCTGGACGCTACACCTTC
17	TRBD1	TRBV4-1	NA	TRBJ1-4	CASSQPDRGGTNEKLFF	TGCGCCAGCAGCCAACCGGACAGGGGGGGAACTAATGAAAAACTGTTTTTT
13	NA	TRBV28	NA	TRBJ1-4	CASSRPRTRRLFF	TGTGCCAGCAGCCGCCCCCGGACAAGGAGGCTGTTTTTT
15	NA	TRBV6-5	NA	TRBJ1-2	CASSSLNRAEDGYTF	TGTGCCAGCAGTTCCTTAAACAGGGCGGAGGATGGCTACACCTTC
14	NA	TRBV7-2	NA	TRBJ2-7	CASSLGAGFYEQYF	TGTGCCAGCAGCTTAGGGGCGGGCTTCTACGAGCAGTACTTC
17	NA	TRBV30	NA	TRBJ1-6	CAWSVRAQGIPLGPLHF	TGTGCCTGGAGTGTAAGGGCTCAGGGAATCCCATTAGGACCCCTCCACTTT
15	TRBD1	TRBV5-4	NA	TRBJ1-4	CASSLDRGQGRKLFF	TGTGCCAGCAGCTTGGATAGGGGACAGGGCCGAAAACTGTTTTTT
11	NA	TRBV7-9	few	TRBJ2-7	CASSLHYEQYF	TGTGCCAGCAGCTTACACTACGAGCAGTACTTC
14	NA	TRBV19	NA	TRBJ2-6	CASTNPGGANVLTF	TGTGCCAGTACAAACCCCGGGGGGGCCAACGTCCTGACTTTC
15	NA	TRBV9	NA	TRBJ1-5	CASSVGDLSNQPQHF	TGTGCCAGCAGCGTAGGGGACCTTTCTAATCAGCCCCAGCATTTT
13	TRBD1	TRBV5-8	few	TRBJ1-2	CASSQIRGLGYTF	TGTGCCAGCAGCCAGATTAGGGGGCTCGGCTACACCTTC
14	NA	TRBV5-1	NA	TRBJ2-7	CASSLVQGNYEQYF	TGCGCCAGCAGCTTGGTTCAGGGGAACTACGAGCAGTACTTC
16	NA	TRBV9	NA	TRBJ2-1	CASSAGPPGIYNEQFF	TGTGCCAGCAGCGCGGGACCCCCGGGGATATACAATGAGCAGTTCTTC
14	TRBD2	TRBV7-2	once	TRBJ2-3	CASSPQAGTDTQYF	TGTGCCAGCAGCCCCCAAGCGGGGACAGATACGCAGTATTTT
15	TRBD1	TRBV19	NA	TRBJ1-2	CASSVGTGISYGYTF	TGTGCCAGTAGTGTTGGGACAGGGATCTCCTATGGCTACACCTTC
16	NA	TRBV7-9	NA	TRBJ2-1	CASSFPPGTSDNEQFF	TGTGCCAGCAGCTTCCCGCCCGGGACTTCGGACAATGAGCAGTTCTTC
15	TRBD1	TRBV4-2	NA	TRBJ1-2	CASSQAQQGASPYTF	TGTGCCAGCAGCCAAGCTCAGCAGGGGGCGTCCCCCTACACCTTC
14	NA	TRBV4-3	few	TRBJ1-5	CASSQDSGNQPQHF	TGCGCCAGCAGCCAAGATAGCGGGAATCAGCCCCAGCATTTT
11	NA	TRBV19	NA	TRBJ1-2	CASTDYYGYTF	TGTGCCAGTACGGATTACTATGGCTACACCTTC
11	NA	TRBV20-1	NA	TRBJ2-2	CSATERRGAVF	TGCAGTGCTACGGAAAGACGGGGAGCTGTTTTT
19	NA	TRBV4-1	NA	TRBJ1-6	CASSQDLVGASSYNSPLHF	TGCGCCAGCAGCCAAGATCTGGTGGGGGCGAGCTCCTATAATTCACCCCTCCACTTT
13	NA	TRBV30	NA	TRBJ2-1	CAWSGLAIDEQFF	TGTGCCTGGAGTGGGCTAGCGATCGATGAGCAGTTCTTC
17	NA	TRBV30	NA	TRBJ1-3	CAWRIEGGGATGNTIYF	TGTGCCTGGAGGATCGAAGGCGGGGGGGCTACTGGAAACACCATATATTTT
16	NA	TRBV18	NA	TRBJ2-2	CASSPPNGGHTGELFF	TGTGCCAGCTCACCACCTAACGGGGGGCACACCGGGGAGCTGTTTTTT
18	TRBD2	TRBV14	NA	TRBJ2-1	CASSQEPTWTSGDSEQFF	TGTGCCAGCAGCCAAGAGCCAACTTGGACTAGCGGGGATAGTGAGCAGTTCTTC
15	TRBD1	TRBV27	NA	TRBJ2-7	CASSSRQGGQYEQYF	TGTGCCAGCAGTTCCCGACAGGGGGGTCAATACGAGCAGTACTTC
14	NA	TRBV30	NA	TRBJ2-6	CAWNKNSGANVLTF	TGTGCCTGGAATAAGAACTCTGGGGCCAACGTCCTGACTTTC
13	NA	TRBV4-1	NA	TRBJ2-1	CASSQTSYNEQFF	TGCGCCAGCAGCCAGACCTCCTACAATGAGCAGTTCTTC
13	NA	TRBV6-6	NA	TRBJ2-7	CASSYRGHPLQYF	TGTGCCAGCAGTTACCGAGGGCACCCATTGCAGTACTTC
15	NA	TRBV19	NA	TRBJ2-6	CASSIAGTGANVLTF	TGTGCCAGTAGTATAGCAGGAACAGGGGCCAACGTCCTGACTTTC
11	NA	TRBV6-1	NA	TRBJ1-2	CASSPRVGYTF	TGTGCCAGCAGTCCCAGGGTTGGCTACACCTTC
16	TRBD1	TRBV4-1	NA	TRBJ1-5	CASSQDYTGGNQPQHF	TGCGCCAGCAGCCAAGATTATACAGGGGGAAATCAGCCCCAGCATTTT
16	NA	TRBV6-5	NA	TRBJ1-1	CASSYSWGRGNTEAFF	TGTGCCAGCAGTTACTCATGGGGCAGGGGGAACACTGAAGCTTTCTTT
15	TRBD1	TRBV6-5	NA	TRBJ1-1	CASSYPTGQGAEAFF	TGTGCCAGCAGTTACCCAACTGGACAGGGCGCTGAAGCTTTCTTT
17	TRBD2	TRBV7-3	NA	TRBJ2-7	CASSPSAGTSGGGEQYF	TGTGCCAGCAGCCCCAGTGCCGGGACTAGCGGGGGAGGGGAGCAGTACTTC
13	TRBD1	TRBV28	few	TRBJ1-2	CASSPGGDYGYTF	TGTGCCAGCAGCCCAGGGGGAGACTATGGCTACACCTTC
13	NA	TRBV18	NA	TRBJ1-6	CASSPGMNSPLHF	TGTGCCAGCTCACCAGGAATGAATTCACCCCTCCACTTT
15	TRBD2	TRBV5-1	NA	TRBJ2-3	CASSPAGGRADTQYF	TGCGCCAGCAGCCCGGCGGGGGGCCGGGCAGATACGCAGTATTTT
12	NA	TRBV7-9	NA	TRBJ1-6	CASSPLSSPLHF	TGTGCCAGCAGCCCCCTTTCATCACCCCTCCACTTT
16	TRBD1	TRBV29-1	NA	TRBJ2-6	CSVTGTGVSGANVLTF	TGCAGCGTTACCGGGACAGGGGTTTCTGGGGCCAACGTCCTGACTTTC
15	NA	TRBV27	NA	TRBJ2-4	CASSRNTVAKNIQYF	TGTGCCAGCAGCCGGAATACTGTGGCCAAAAACATTCAGTACTTC